The next 25 T cell receptor beta chains were all read from a single sample in a study of T cells in narcolepsy. The repertoire was sequenced with immunoSEQ multiplex PCR; TCRdb's copy has only in-frame clones and lacks some. The sample holds about 10,000 clones, roughly 77% seen once. Sequencing used CD45RA- memory CD8+ T cells from PBMCs. The receptors here all came from a human donor with narcolepsy.

The V gene is TRBV15, the J gene TRBJ1-2; D not resolved. The germline gives CDR1 LNHNV, CDR2 YYDKDF (reference sequence). V shed 0 bases and J shed 4 bases, with 24 bases lying between them. This CDR3 spans 19 amino acids. This CDR3 is CATSRDPPSGFSRGYGYTF. The CDR3 DNA follows: TGTGCCACCAGCAGAGATCCTCCCTCGGGGTTCTCCCGAGGCTATGGCTACACCTTC.

This clone was recorded once. The gene calls are TRBV10-2 and TRBJ2-1, with D perhaps matching TRBD2 (6 bases). Trimming cost V 6 bases and J 8 bases, with 23 bases left between them. Germline V lookup: CDR1 WSHSY, CDR2 SAAADI. The CDR3 spans 16 residues. This chain's CDR3 is CASRALDYPYSYEQFF. The CDR3 DNA reads TGCGCCAGCAGGGCCTTGGACTACCCGTATTCCTATGAGCAGTTCTTC.

This clone was recorded a few times. V and J are TRBV6-9 and TRBJ2-7; 7 positions agree with TRBD1. Germline-derived CDR1 and CDR2 are MNHGY and SVAAGI. The CDR3 sequence is 15 residues long. V lost 5 bases, J lost 4 bases, and 11 bases stayed unmatched. In DNA, the CDR3 is TGTGCCAGCAGTCAAGCCGGGACAGCTTATTACGAGCAGTACTTC. Amino acids: CASSQAGTAYYEQYF.

The V gene is TRBV6-1, the J gene TRBJ2-7; D perhaps matches TRBD1 (6 bases). CDR3 length equals 16 residues. CDR1 and CDR2 (germline): MNHNS, SASEGT. Trimming pared 1 base from V and 7 bases from J, leaving 20 bases between. Here the CDR3 reads CASSEDNSMGAEEQYF. The CDR3 DNA sequence: TGTGCCAGCAGTGAAGATAATAGCATGGGGGCGGAAGAGCAGTACTTC.

This chain connects TRBV28 to TRBJ2-5; TRBD1 matches at 7 bases. The trim removed 1 base at V and 2 bases at J, leaving 1 base unmatched. CDR3 size: 14 residues. Germline assignment: CDR1 MDHEN and CDR2 SYDVKM. The CDR3 region is CASSLFRGQETQYF. In DNA form, the CDR3 reads TGTGCCAGCAGTTTATTCAGGGGGCAAGAGACCCAGTACTTC.

This clone turned up a few times. The rearrangement joins TRBV4-2 to TRBJ2-6; no firm D call. The CDR3 has 16 residues. The germline V gene encodes CDR1 LGHNA and CDR2 YNFKEQ. V was trimmed by 0 bases and J by 0 bases, leaving 6 bases between them. CDR3 region: CASSQDSSSGANVLTF. Here the CDR3 DNA reads TGTGCCAGCAGCCAAGACAGCTCCTCTGGGGCCAACGTCCTGACTTTC.

The chain employs TRBV2 and TRBJ1-1; TRBD1 might be the D (5 bases). Trimming shortened V by 0 bases and J by 0 bases, and 8 bases separated the two germline ends. Germline V lookup: CDR1 SNHLY, CDR2 FYNNEI. This CDR3 spans 15 amino acids. In DNA form, the CDR3 reads TGTGCCAGCAGTGAAGCGCAGGGATTGAACACTGAAGCTTTCTTT. It yields the protein CASSEAQGLNTEAFF.

CDR3 bases: TGTGCCAGCAGCCCCGGGACCGAAGTCCATGAGCAGTTCTTC. Protein: CASSPGTEVHEQFF. The rearrangement links TRBV6-5 to TRBJ2-1; D tentatively reads TRBD1 or TRBD2 (5 bases each). In germline, CDR1 is MNHEY, CDR2 SVGAGI. The CDR3 has 14 residues. V gave up 6 bases and J gave up 8 bases, with 17 bases separating them.

This clone was seen only a few times. V gene TRBV2 combines with J gene TRBJ2-7, with 8 bases identical to TRBD1. Unmatched junction bases numbered 7, after V lost 5 bases and J lost 7 bases. In germline, CDR1 is SNHLY, CDR2 FYNNEI. CDR3 length: 13 amino acids. The CDR3 region is CASSYNDRGEQYF. The CDR3 DNA follows: TGTGCCAGCAGTTACAATGACAGGGGAGAGCAGTACTTC.

V gene TRBV5-1 combines with J gene TRBJ1-1, with D hard to call. Trimming removed 2 bases from V and 1 base from J, with 15 bases in between. The germline CDR1 and CDR2 sequences are SGHRS and YFSETQ. The CDR3 is 16 amino acids. The CDR3 bases are TGCGCCAGCAGCTTTTTACTTGGAGACCCGAACACTGAAGCTTTCTTT. It encodes CASSFLLGDPNTEAFF.

The genes are TRBV6-5 and TRBJ2-1, with 7 bases matching TRBD1. The CDR3 covers 14 residues. CDR1 and CDR2 from the germline V gene are MNHEY and SVGAGI. After removal of 6 bases from V and 4 bases from J, the junction contained 6 bases not matched to a gene. CDR3 DNA sequence: TGTGCCAGCAGCCACGAGGGACAGTACAATGAGCAGTTCTTC. This encodes CASSHEGQYNEQFF.

The chain has TRBV9 and TRBJ2-3; no clear D gene. This CDR3 is built from 16 residues. Germline V lookup: CDR1 SGDLS, CDR2 YYNGEE. V was clipped by 0 bases and J by 5 bases, with 16 bases between them. The chain's CDR3 is CASSVAKVLIGDTQYF. CDR3 DNA: TGTGCCAGCAGCGTAGCTAAGGTCCTGATTGGAGATACGCAGTATTTT. Drawing the rest from reference TRBV9 and TRBJ2-3, the complete variable domain is DSGVTQTPKHLITATGQRVTLRCSPRSGDLSVYWYQQSLDQGLQFLIQYYNGEERAKGNILERFSAQQFPDLHSELNLSSLELGDSALYFCASSVAKVLIGDTQYFGPGTRLTVL.

The rearrangement joins TRBV12-2 to TRBJ2-7; the D segment call TRBD2 is taken from the table without a DNA check. TRBV12-2 is listed as a pseudogene. This CDR3 has 17 residues. The CDR3: CASRLAGWAGESYEQYF. CDR3 DNA: TGTGCAAGTCGCTTAGCGGGCTGGGCGGGAGAGTCCTACGAGCAGTACTTC.

This clone has more than one count but fewer than ten. The V call is TRBV9, the J call TRBJ2-3; TRBD2 aligns across 7 bases. The V gene end was trimmed by 1 base and the J gene end by 2 bases; junction bases not matched to a gene: 13. Germline CDR1 and CDR2: SGDLS and YYNGEE. The CDR3 spans 18 residues. DNA for the CDR3: TGTGCCAGCAGCGTAACGCCTAGCGGTATCTGGCTCACAGATACGCAGTATTTT. This gives the protein CASSVTPSGIWLTDTQYF.

This clone has a handful of counts. In DNA form, the CDR3 reads TGCGCCAGCAGCCCCCTGGGGGCTGGGGAGCAGTACTTC. Amino acid sequence: CASSPLGAGEQYF. The chain has TRBV5-1 and TRBJ2-7, with a possible D match to TRBD1 (6 bases). The CDR3 length is 13 residues. Trimming took 4 bases from V and 7 from J, leaving 15 bases between them. The germline V gene encodes CDR1 SGHRS and CDR2 YFSETQ.

This clone was found once. The CDR3 loop is CASSPGPGGEQYF. CDR3 in DNA: TGTGCCAGCAGCCCAGGACCAGGGGGCGAGCAGTACTTC. The rearrangement uses TRBV9 and TRBJ2-7, with 7 bases matching TRBD1. Looked up from germline, CDR1 is SGDLS and CDR2 is YYNGEE. The V and J ends lost 4 bases and 6 bases, in that order; junction bases with no gene match: 7. The CDR3 length is 13 residues.

The V gene is TRBV28, the J gene TRBJ2-1, with 8 bases identical to TRBD2. Germline loops: CDR1 MDHEN, CDR2 SYDVKM. This CDR3 spans 14 amino acids. V lost 3 bases and J lost 5; bases outside the gene matches: 3. The CDR3 DNA is TGTGCCAGCAGTTTCTTAGCGGGGAACAATGAGCAGTTCTTC. This sequence encodes CASSFLAGNNEQFF.

The chain links TRBV5-6 to TRBJ1-1, with D possibly being TRBD1 (6 bases). The germline V and J ends were trimmed by 0 bases and 6 bases, with 12 bases remaining between them. Germline-derived CDR1 and CDR2 are SGHDT and YYEEEE. This CDR3 contains 14 residues. The CDR3 loop is CASSLAWEGAEAFF. CDR3 bases: TGTGCCAGCAGCTTGGCCTGGGAGGGGGCTGAAGCTTTCTTT.

The chain carries TRBV4-3 and TRBJ2-1, with 10 bases identical to TRBD1. Germline V gives CDR1 LGHNA, CDR2 YSLEER. The CDR3 totals 17 residues. The V and J ends lost 3 bases and 5 bases, in that order; junction bases with no gene match: 10. This CDR3 is CASSHSCGTGVNNEQFF. The CDR3 bases are TGCGCCAGCAGCCACTCCTGCGGGACAGGGGTTAACAATGAGCAGTTCTTC.

The chain joins TRBV28 to TRBJ2-1; 8 bases map to TRBD2. Germline CDR1 MDHEN, CDR2 SYDVKM. This CDR3 is 15 amino acids long. With V trimmed by 5 bases and J by 6 bases, 9 bases remained unmatched. Written as DNA, the CDR3 is TGTGCCAGCAGTCCGATCGGAGCGGGGGTCAATGAGCAGTTCTTC. This encodes CASSPIGAGVNEQFF.

The CDR3, as DNA: TGCGCCAGCATCGGGCTAGCGGAAGAGACCCAGTACTTC. This encodes CASIGLAEETQYF. The J gene is TRBJ2-5, the V gene TRBV5-1; 7 bases align to TRBD2. The CDR3 sequence is 13 residues long. Trimming at V came to 6 bases and at J to 3 bases, leaving 5 bases not matched to a gene. Per germline, CDR1 SGHRS and CDR2 YFSETQ. The full variable domain, completed using reference TRBV5-1 and TRBJ2-5, is KAGVTQTPRYLIKTRGQQVTLSCSPISGHRSVSWYQQTPGQGLQFLFEYFSETQRNKGNFPGRFSGRQFSNSRSEMNVSTLELGDSALYLCASIGLAEETQYFGPGTRLLVL.

This clone has just a few counts. The chain links TRBV27 to TRBJ2-1; TRBD2 matches at 8 bases. After removal of 4 bases from V and 6 bases from J, the junction contained 5 bases not matched to a gene. Germline V gene lookup returns CDR1 MNHEY and CDR2 SMNVEV (reference sequence). The CDR3 runs 14 residues. The CDR3 DNA follows: TGTGCCAGCAGTTCCAGCGGGGGCCTCAATGAGCAGTTCTTC. Translation gives CASSSSGGLNEQFF.

The genes are TRBV13 and TRBJ2-1, with 8 positions matching TRBD1. The CDR3 spans 14 residues. Germline assignment: CDR1 PRHDT and CDR2 FYEKMQ (reference sequence). V dropped 5 bases and J dropped 7; count of bases not matched to a gene: 7. This chain's CDR3 is CASSTWTGQNEQFF. CDR3 coding DNA: TGTGCCAGCAGCACCTGGACAGGGCAGAATGAGCAGTTCTTC.

Only a few counts were recorded for this clone. V and J are TRBV5-5 and TRBJ2-3; D may correspond to TRBD1 or TRBD2 (6 bases each). In germline, CDR1 is SGHKS, CDR2 YYEKEE (reference sequence). Trimming took 4 bases from V and 4 from J, leaving 16 bases between them. The CDR3 has 15 residues. The CDR3 coding sequence is TGTGCCAGCAGCCAAGCAGAGGGGGAGGCAGATACGCAGTATTTT. This codes for CASSQAEGEADTQYF.

Details on this clone: Just one base apart from a much larger clone, this may be a read error. The chain combines TRBV4-1 with TRBJ2-7; 8 bases are a match to TRBD2. Germline lookup yields CDR1 MGHRA and CDR2 YSYEKL. The CDR3 is 15 amino acids. CDR3 DNA sequence: TGCGCCATCAGCCAAGAAGAGCGGGAGAGATACGAGCAGTACTTC. Protein: CAISQEERERYEQYF.